These 26 T cell receptor beta chains were all obtained from the same sample, sequenced in a study of CD8 T cells in Susac syndrome. Random hexamers were used to reverse transcribe about 0.5 to 1 ug of RNA. One entry per CDR3 protein, called by TCRdb with MiXCR from the immunoSEQ multiplex PCR reads. The data show 150,000 to 200,000 distinct CDR3 sequences, with approximately 93% seen just once and almost 0.095% held by the top ten. The sample consisted of CD4+ T cells from PBMCs. These receptors were taken from a human donor with multiple sclerosis.

This chain links TRBV12-3 or TRBV12-4 with TRBJ2-2; D gene uncertain. This CDR3 is built from 14 residues. V lost 5 bases and J lost 1, with 8 bases in between. As DNA, the CDR3 is TGTGCCAGCAGTCCCGGTCTGAACACCGGGGAGCTGTTTTTT. It is translated as CASSPGLNTGELFF.

The chain has TRBV12-3 or TRBV12-4 and TRBJ2-3; D may match TRBD1 or TRBD2 (6 bases each). V was shortened by 7 bases and J by 1 base, with 24 bases between the two germline ends. The CDR3 consists of 18 residues. The CDR3 nucleotides are TGTGCCAGCATCAAATTACCCCTCCCGGGGGCGGGCACAGATACGCAGTATTTT. Translated: CASIKLPLPGAGTDTQYF.

The rearrangement joins TRBV6-5 to TRBJ2-7; D is unresolved. The CDR3 spans 12 residues. V was pared by 4 bases and J by 3 bases, with 7 bases between. CDR1 and CDR2 (germline): MNHEY, SVGAGI. The CDR3 nucleotides read TGTGCCAGCAGTTCTCGATACTACGAGCAGTACTTC. Its protein is CASSSRYYEQYF.

The gene calls are TRBV28 and TRBJ2-6; TRBD2 might be the D (5 bases). Germline V gene sequence: CDR1 MDHEN, CDR2 SYDVKM. The CDR3 length is 16 residues. V was trimmed by 9 bases and J by 1 base, leaving 16 bases between them. The CDR3 nucleotides read TGTGCCAGTACCCCCGGAGGCATGTCTGGGGCCAACGTCCTGACTTTC. As protein: CASTPGGMSGANVLTF.

The chain uses TRBV28 and TRBJ1-4; 8 bases map to TRBD1. After removal of 2 bases from V and 3 bases from J, the junction contained 8 bases not matched to a gene. The CDR3 is 17 amino acids. CDR1 and CDR2 (germline): MDHEN, SYDVKM. The CDR3 DNA reads TGTGCCAGCAGTTTAAGGCCAGGGGGCGTCTCTAATGAAAAACTGTTTTTT. As protein: CASSLRPGGVSNEKLFF.

The chain joins TRBV4-3 to TRBJ2-6, with D possibly being TRBD1 (6 bases). The CDR3 covers 18 residues. V was cut by 4 bases and J by 1 base, with 17 bases left in between. Germline CDR1 reads LGHNA; CDR2 reads YSLEER. Here the CDR3 DNA reads TGCGCCAGCAGCCTCCGTCCCGGGACATCGTCTGGGGCCAACGTCCTGACTTTC. Residues: CASSLRPGTSSGANVLTF.

The CDR3 DNA reads as TGTGCCAGCAGTTTACCCCGACAGGGTGTCTACGAGCAGTACTTC. Translation gives CASSLPRQGVYEQYF. The chain employs TRBV27 and TRBJ2-7; 7 positions agree with TRBD1. With V trimmed by 2 bases and J by 3 bases, 7 bases remained unmatched. The germline CDR1 and CDR2 sequences are MNHEY and SMNVEV (reference sequence). This CDR3 has 15 residues.

This clonotype was counted once. The chain couples TRBV7-7 to TRBJ2-2, with 11 bases matching TRBD2. The V gene's germline CDR1 is SSHAT and CDR2 FNYEAQ (reference sequence). The CDR3 runs to 19 residues. Germline trimming cut 4 bases from V and 0 bases from J; bases unmatched to any gene: 10. CDR3 sequence reads: CASSSRGTSGGANTGELFF. CDR3 nucleotide sequence: TGTGCCAGCAGCTCACGCGGGACTAGCGGAGGGGCGAACACCGGGGAGCTGTTTTTT. The entire variable domain, with the rest obtained from reference TRBV7-7 and TRBJ2-2, is as follows: GAGVSQSPRYKVTKRGQDVTLRCDPISSHATLYWYQQALGQGPEFLTYFNYEAQPDKSGLPSDRFSAERPEGSISTLTIQRTEQRDSAMYRCASSSRGTSGGANTGELFFGEGSRLTVL.

The V gene is TRBV6-1, the J gene TRBJ2-5; 10 positions agree with TRBD1. The V and J ends lost 7 bases and 5 bases, in that order; junction bases with no gene match: 7. This CDR3 spans 14 amino acids. Germline V lookup: CDR1 MNHNS, CDR2 SASEGT. CDR3 protein: CASTPGQGRETQYF. DNA for the CDR3: TGTGCCAGCACTCCGGGACAGGGGAGGGAGACCCAGTACTTC.

This chain connects TRBV12-3 or TRBV12-4 to TRBJ2-7; D is undetermined. The CDR3 extends over 13 amino acids. Trimming took 5 bases from V and 2 from J, leaving 10 bases between them. The CDR3 loop reads CASSQTTPYEQYF. CDR3 sequence (DNA): TGTGCCAGCAGTCAAACTACCCCCTACGAGCAGTACTTC.

V and J are TRBV3-1 and TRBJ2-7; TRBD1 agrees at 8 bases. This CDR3 comprises 14 residues. V dropped 3 bases and J dropped 12; count of bases not matched to a gene: 13. From germline, CDR1 is LGHDT and CDR2 YNNKEL (reference sequence). Here the CDR3 DNA reads TGTGCCAGCAGCCATATCGGACAGGGACCCCTTCGGTACTTC. Residues: CASSHIGQGPLRYF.

This chain links TRBV4-1 with TRBJ2-1; D unresolved. The CDR3 runs to 16 residues. The germline V and J ends were trimmed by 4 bases and 6 bases, with 19 bases remaining between them. Germline loops: CDR1 MGHRA, CDR2 YSYEKL. CDR3: CASSPPRSRSPNEQFF. For the CDR3, the DNA is TGCGCCAGCAGCCCGCCTAGGTCCAGGAGCCCCAATGAGCAGTTCTTC.

The rearrangement joins TRBV7-2 to TRBJ1-5; weak D call: TRBD1 (5 bases). Trimming cost V 1 base and J 5 bases, with 6 bases left between them. The germline gives CDR1 SGHTA, CDR2 FQGNSA. The CDR3 has 13 amino acids. CDR3 sequence: CASSLVGDQPQHF. The CDR3 DNA is TGTGCCAGCAGCTTAGTAGGGGATCAGCCCCAGCATTTT.

This chain uses TRBV20-1 with TRBJ1-1, with D possibly being TRBD1 (5 bases). Trimming left V 7 bases short and J 7 bases short, with 16 bases between. The CDR3 has 12 amino acids. Per the germline V gene, CDR1 is DFQATT and CDR2 is SNEGSKA (reference sequence). CDR3: CSVVRGALEAFF. CDR3 DNA sequence: TGCAGTGTAGTACGAGGGGCGCTTGAAGCTTTCTTT.

The gene calls are TRBV12-3 or TRBV12-4 and TRBJ2-1; 7 nucleotides agree with TRBD2. The CDR3 has 14 amino acids. V was clipped by 3 bases and J by 7 bases; unmatched bases: 6. CDR3 residues: CASSFHGGSNEQFF. The CDR3 bases are TGTGCCAGCAGTTTCCACGGGGGGAGTAATGAGCAGTTCTTC.

The genes are TRBV7-8 and TRBJ1-1, with D possibly being TRBD1 (5 bases). V was trimmed by 1 base and J by 3 bases, leaving 9 bases between them. This CDR3 contains 14 residues. Germline V CDR1 and CDR2: SGHVS, FQNEAQ. The CDR3, as DNA: TGTGCCAGCAGCTTAGGGGGCTTCGACACTGAAGCTTTCTTT. Translating gives CASSLGGFDTEAFF.

The count of this clonotype is one. V is TRBV9 and J is TRBJ1-3, with a tentative D call TRBD1 (6 bases). Germline lookup yields CDR1 SGDLS and CDR2 YYNGEE. This CDR3 region has 15 residues. With 4 bases removed from V and 5 bases from J, the gap between germline ends came to 16 bases. The CDR3 nucleotides are TGTGCCAGCAGCCCTACGGGGGGGCAGAGAAACACCATATATTTT. Translated: CASSPTGGQRNTIYF. The full variable domain, its missing parts supplied by reference TRBV9 and TRBJ1-3, is DSGVTQTPKHLITATGQRVTLRCSPRSGDLSVYWYQQSLDQGLQFLIQYYNGEERAKGNILERFSAQQFPDLHSELNLSSLELGDSALYFCASSPTGGQRNTIYFGEGSWLTVV.

The rearrangement links TRBV18 to TRBJ2-2; no definite D call. CDR1 KGHSH and CDR2 LQKENI come from the germline V gene. The CDR3 totals 16 residues. Trimming removed 0 bases at V and 4 bases at J, with 12 bases between. The CDR3 protein is CASSPPEKGLTGELFF. CDR3 bases: TGTGCCAGCTCACCACCGGAGAAAGGGCTCACCGGGGAGCTGTTTTTT.

The chain joins TRBV29-1 to TRBJ2-7; 8 nucleotides agree with TRBD1. The V and J ends lost 6 bases and 3 bases, in that order; junction bases with no gene match: 13. The CDR3 has 15 amino acids. Germline V gene sequence: CDR1 SQVTM, CDR2 ANQGSEA. CDR3 sequence (DNA): TGCAGCGTGTATGGACCGACAGGGGTCAACTACGAGCAGTACTTC. Protein: CSVYGPTGVNYEQYF.

J is TRBJ1-1 and V is TRBV20-1; D gene unclear. This CDR3 spans 12 amino acids. Germline V gives CDR1 DFQATT, CDR2 SNEGSKA (reference sequence). V lost 5 bases and J lost 1, with 8 bases in between. For the CDR3, the DNA is TGCAGTGCTGTATCGGGGAACACTGAAGCTTTCTTT. Its translation: CSAVSGNTEAFF.

V and J are TRBV4-1 and TRBJ2-2; TRBD2 matches at 10 bases. CDR3 length: 17 amino acids. Per germline, CDR1 MGHRA and CDR2 YSYEKL. J lost 5 bases, V lost 1 base, and 7 bases had no gene match. The CDR3 here is CASSQGLAGVGTGELFF. DNA for the CDR3: TGCGCCAGCAGCCAAGGCCTAGCGGGAGTGGGGACCGGGGAGCTGTTTTTT.

This rearrangement joins TRBV29-1 to TRBJ1-5; possible D gene TRBD1, 5 bases. Trimming removed 6 bases at V and 5 bases at J, with 14 bases between. CDR3 length: 13 residues. The V gene's germline CDR1 is SQVTM and CDR2 ANQGSEA. The CDR3: CSVAGDGDQPQHF. DNA of the CDR3: TGCAGCGTGGCGGGGGACGGAGATCAGCCCCAGCATTTT.

V gene TRBV30 combines with J gene TRBJ2-7, with D perhaps matching TRBD2 (6 bases). The V end lost 2 bases, the J end lost 5 bases, and 19 bases lay between the germline ends. The CDR3 consists of 15 residues. Germline-derived CDR1 and CDR2 are GTSNPN and SVGIG (reference sequence). The DNA for the CDR3 is TGTGCCTGGAGTACCGGGAGCCCACGCCGGAACGAGCAGTACTTC. It codes for CAWSTGSPRRNEQYF.

The V gene is TRBV3-1, the J gene TRBJ1-1; the D is unclear. This CDR3 contains 13 residues. Germline-derived CDR1 and CDR2 are LGHDT and YNNKEL (reference sequence). V was clipped by 1 base and J by 3 bases, with 6 bases between them. The CDR3: CASSQAFYTEAFF. CDR3 DNA sequence: TGTGCCAGCAGCCAAGCTTTCTACACTGAAGCTTTCTTT.

This clonotype was observed once. The CDR3 loop reads CASSRGQGVSWGEQFF. The CDR3 region has the DNA TGTGCCAGTAGTAGGGGACAGGGAGTGTCGTGGGGTGAGCAGTTCTTC. The rearrangement uses TRBV19 and TRBJ2-1; 9 bases align to TRBD1. Germline loops: CDR1 LNHDA, CDR2 SQIVND (reference sequence). The CDR3 is made up of 16 amino acids. After removal of 4 bases from V and 9 bases from J, the junction contained 13 bases not matched to a gene.

The chain has TRBV15 and TRBJ2-1, with 8 bases matching TRBD2. Germline-derived CDR1 and CDR2 are LNHNV and YYDKDF (reference sequence). This CDR3 spans 11 amino acids. Germline trimming cut 8 bases from V and 15 bases from J; bases unmatched to any gene: 9. The CDR3 spells CATGVAGRAFF. As DNA, the CDR3 is TGTGCCACCGGCGTAGCGGGAAGGGCGTTCTTC.